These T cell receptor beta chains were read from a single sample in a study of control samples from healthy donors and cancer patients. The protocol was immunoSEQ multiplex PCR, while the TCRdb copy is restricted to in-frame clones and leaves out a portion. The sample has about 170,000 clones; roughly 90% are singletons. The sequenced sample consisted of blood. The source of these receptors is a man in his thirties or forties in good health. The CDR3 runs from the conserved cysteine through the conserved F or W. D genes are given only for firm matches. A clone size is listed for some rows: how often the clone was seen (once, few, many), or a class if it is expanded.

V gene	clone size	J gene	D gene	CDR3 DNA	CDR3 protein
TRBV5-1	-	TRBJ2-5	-	TGCGCCAGCAGTTTCCGGACCGATCGAGAGACCCAGTACTTC	CASSFRTDRETQYF
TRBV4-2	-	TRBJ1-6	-	TGTGCCAGCAGCCAAGATGCCTCGCCGTATTCACCCCTCCACTTT	CASSQDASPYSPLHF
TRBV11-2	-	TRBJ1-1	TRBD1	TGTGCCAGCAGCGAATTTCCGACAGGGGGCACTGAAGCTTTCTTT	CASSEFPTGGTEAFF
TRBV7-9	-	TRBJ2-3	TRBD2	TGTGCCAGCAGCGTAACTAGCGGGTCCTCAGATACGCAGTATTTT	CASSVTSGSSDTQYF
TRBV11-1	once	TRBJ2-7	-	TGTGCCAGCAGCGCAAGCTACGAGCAGTACTTC	CASSASYEQYF
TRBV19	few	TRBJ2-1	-	TGTGCCAGTAGTATAAACGACCACACTAATGAGCAGTTCTTC	CASSINDHTNEQFF
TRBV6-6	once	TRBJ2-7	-	TGTGCCAGCCATTCTGTTGGGGAGCAGTACTTC	CASHSVGEQYF
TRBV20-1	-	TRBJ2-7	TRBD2	TGCAGTGCTAGTTCACGGACTAGCGGGATCGAGCAGTACTTC	CSASSRTSGIEQYF
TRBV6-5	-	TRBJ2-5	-	TGTGCCAGCAGTTACTCCATGGGTCAAGAGACCCAGTACTTC	CASSYSMGQETQYF
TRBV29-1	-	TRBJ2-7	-	TGCAGCGTGGACTTAGGGACCTCCTACGAGCAGTACTTC	CSVDLGTSYEQYF
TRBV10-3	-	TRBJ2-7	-	TGTGCCATCAGTGAACAGGCCTACGAGCAGTACTTC	CAISEQAYEQYF
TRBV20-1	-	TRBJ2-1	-	TGCAGTGCCCCTTTTCTCAATGAGCAGTTCTTC	CSAPFLNEQFF
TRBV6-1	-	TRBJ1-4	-	TGTGCCAGCAGTTCCTACGGTTATAGTGTTGAAAAACTGTTTTTT	CASSSYGYSVEKLFF
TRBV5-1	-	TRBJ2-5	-	TGCGCCAGCAGCTTGGCCGTAGTGGCAGGGCGAATGGGGGAGACCCAGTACTTC	CASSLAVVAGRMGETQYF
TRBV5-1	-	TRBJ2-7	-	TGCGCCAGCAGCACTGCGAGGGGTAACTACGAGCAGTACTTC	CASSTARGNYEQYF
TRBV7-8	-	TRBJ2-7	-	TGTGCCAGCAGCATGGGACTTACTTACGAGCAGTACTTC	CASSMGLTYEQYF
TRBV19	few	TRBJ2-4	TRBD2	TGTGCCAGTACGAGTGGAGTTGGGAGGGCGGCCAAAAACATTCAGTACTTC	CASTSGVGRAAKNIQYF
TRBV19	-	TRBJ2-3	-	TGTGCCAGTCGGGGGACTAGCACAGATACGCAGTATTTT	CASRGTSTDTQYF
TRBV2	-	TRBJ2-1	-	TGTGCCATATCTACGGGGCCTAATTACAATGAGCAGTTCTTC	CAISTGPNYNEQFF
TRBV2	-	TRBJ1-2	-	TGTGCCAGCCGGCCTGGCTACACCTTC	CASRPGYTF
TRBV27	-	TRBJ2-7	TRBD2	TGTGCCAGCAGTTCATCCCCTTTCCCGGGAGGTAGGAACGAGCAGTACTTC	CASSSSPFPGGRNEQYF
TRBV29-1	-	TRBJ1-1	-	TGCACCGCCCAGCTATCTGGGCCTGAAGCTTTCTTT	CTAQLSGPEAFF
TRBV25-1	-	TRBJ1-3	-	TGTGCCAGCAGTGAAATCGGAAACACCATATATTTT	CASSEIGNTIYF
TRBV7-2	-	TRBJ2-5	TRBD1	TGTGCCAGCAGCTTAGGGCGACAGGGGGCGCGAGAGACCCAGTACTTC	CASSLGRQGARETQYF
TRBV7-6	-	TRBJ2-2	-	TGTGCCAGCAGCTTAGGTTGGACGCGAAGAAGGGCCGGGGAGCTGTTTTTT	CASSLGWTRRRAGELFF
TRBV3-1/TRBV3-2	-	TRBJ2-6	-	TGTGCCAGCAGCCCCCTCGGACAGAGGAGGACTGGGACCAACGTCCTGACTTTC	CASSPLGQRRTGTNVLTF
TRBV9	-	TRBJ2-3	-	TGTGCCAGCAGCGTAGGAGGCACAGATACGCAGTATTTT	CASSVGGTDTQYF
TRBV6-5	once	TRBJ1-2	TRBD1	TGTGCCAGCACAGGACCCCCGACAGGGGGCAATGGCTACACCTTC	CASTGPPTGGNGYTF
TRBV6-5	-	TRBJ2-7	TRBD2	TGTGCCAGCAGTTACTCGATGGCGGGGGGCTCCTACGAGCAGTACTTC	CASSYSMAGGSYEQYF